The 10 T cell receptor beta chains reported below all come from one sample, sequenced in a study of long-term antiretroviral therapy in people with HIV. Samples were assayed with immunoSEQ v3.0 at survey level. The repertoire was sequenced with immunoSEQ multiplex PCR; TCRdb's copy has only in-frame clones and lacks some. The sample holds several thousand clones, roughly 73% seen once. The specimen was unsorted PBMCs, collected 0.5 years before starting antiretroviral therapy. These receptors all come from a man in his forties or fifties with HIV.

The rearrangement links TRBV15 to TRBJ2-1; unclear D gene. Germline values: CDR1 LNHNV, CDR2 YYDKDF (reference sequence). V was cut by 6 bases and J by 4 bases, with 7 bases left in between. CDR3 size: 12 residues. CDR3 amino acids: CATSARYNEQFF. CDR3 in DNA: TGTGCCACCAGTGCGAGGTACAATGAGCAGTTCTTC. Combining the CDR3 with reference TRBV15 and TRBJ2-1 gives the whole variable domain DAMVIQNPRYQVTQFGKPVTLSCSQTLNHNVMYWYQQKSSQAPKLLFHYYDKDFNNEADTPDNFQSRRPNTSFCFLDIRSPGLGDTAMYLCATSARYNEQFFGPGTRLTVL.

This clone appeared a few times. The chain joins TRBV30 to TRBJ2-2; TRBD1 might be the D (5 bases). Trimming left V 5 bases short and J 7 bases short, with 8 bases between. The CDR3 spans 11 residues. The germline V gene encodes CDR1 GTSNPN and CDR2 SVGIG (reference sequence). DNA of the CDR3: TGTGCCTGGCAGGGAATCGGGGAGCTGTTTTTT. It is translated as CAWQGIGELFF.

V gene TRBV27 combines with J gene TRBJ1-2; 7 bases are shared with TRBD1. This CDR3 has 12 amino acids. J lost 5 bases, V lost 5 bases, and 2 bases had no gene match. Germline V gene data show CDR1 as MNHEY and CDR2 as SMNVEV (reference sequence). CDR3 sequence (DNA): TGTGCCAGCAGTCCGACAGGGTATGGCTACACCTTC. Translation: CASSPTGYGYTF.

The chain uses TRBV2 and TRBJ2-2, with 7 bases identical to TRBD1. The junction had 9 bases not matched to a gene; V was cut back by 5 bases and J by 6 bases. The length of the CDR3 is 15 residues. The V gene's germline CDR1 is SNHLY and CDR2 FYNNEI. The CDR3 region has the DNA TGTGCCAGCAGTAATAACGACAGGGTGGCCGGGGAGCTGTTTTTT. Translated, it gives CASSNNDRVAGELFF.

DNA for the CDR3: TGTGCCAGCAGTCTAACCACAGATACGCAGTATTTT. It translates to CASSLTTDTQYF. The chain combines TRBV5-8 with TRBJ2-3; no reliable D call. The V gene's germline CDR1 is SGHTS and CDR2 YDEGEE. V lost 5 bases, J lost 2 bases, and 6 bases lay in between. The CDR3 is 12 amino acids.

In this sample, this clone turned up a few times. DNA of the CDR3: TGCGCCAGCAGTGGGGGGACAGGGATATCCTACGAGCAGTACTTC. It codes for CASSGGTGISYEQYF. V and J are TRBV10-1 and TRBJ2-7, with 9 positions matching TRBD1. There are 15 residues in the CDR3. Losses at the gene ends were 4 bases for V and 1 base for J; bases not matched to a gene: 5. Germline values: CDR1 WNHNN, CDR2 SYGVQD (reference sequence).

The chain combines TRBV4-1 with TRBJ2-3, with D tentatively TRBD2 (6 bases). Per the germline V gene, CDR1 is MGHRA and CDR2 is YSYEKL. The CDR3 consists of 15 residues. V lost 6 bases, J lost 6 bases, and 19 bases lay in between. CDR3 loop: CASSDQRAGGDTQYF. The CDR3 nucleotides are TGCGCCAGCAGTGACCAGCGGGCTGGGGGGGATACGCAGTATTTT.

This sequence joins TRBV11-2 and TRBJ1-2; D gene ambiguous. CDR3 size: 13 residues. CDR1 is SGHAT, CDR2 FQNNGV, per germline. Between the trimmed V and J ends, which lost 1 base and 4 bases, there was a span of 7 bases. CDR3 DNA sequence: TGTGCCAGCAGCTTAGGGGCGTCCTATGGCTACACCTTC. It translates to CASSLGASYGYTF.

The chain combines TRBV12-5 with TRBJ2-3; 12 bases match TRBD2. Germline-derived CDR1 and CDR2 are LGHNT and FRNRAP. The CDR3 consists of 15 residues. V trimming: 1 base; J trimming: 4 bases; junction bases outside the gene matches: 0. The CDR3 loop is CASGLGTSGADTQYF. The CDR3 DNA follows: TGTGCTAGTGGTTTGGGGACTAGCGGGGCAGATACGCAGTATTTT.

The chain couples TRBV5-1 to TRBJ2-7; D possibly matches TRBD1 or TRBD2 (5 bases each). CDR1 and CDR2 from the germline V gene are SGHRS and YFSETQ. The CDR3 is made up of 14 amino acids. Trimming pared 4 bases from V and 4 bases from J, leaving 15 bases between. The DNA for the CDR3 is TGCGCCAGCAGCGTGGGACGCTCCGAGTACGAGCAGTACTTC. This encodes CASSVGRSEYEQYF. Together with reference TRBV5-1 and TRBJ2-7, the CDR3 gives the full variable domain: KAGVTQTPRYLIKTRGQQVTLSCSPISGHRSVSWYQQTPGQGLQFLFEYFSETQRNKGNFPGRFSGRQFSNSRSEMNVSTLELGDSALYLCASSVGRSEYEQYFGPGTRLTVT.